The source of this T cell receptor beta chain is a study of OX40 agonist ivuxolimab in advanced cancers. About the full investigation: Ivuxolimab, which targeted the costimulatory receptor OX40 (CD134), was an agonistic, fully human IgG2 monoclonal antibody. Intravenous ivuxolimab was administered to patients every 2 weeks at six dose levels: 0.01, 0.1, 0.3, 1.5, 3 and 10 mg/kg. Of the roughly 52 dose-escalation patients, hepatocellular carcinoma was present in around 20, melanoma in approximately 15, renal cell carcinoma in 9 and head and neck cancer in 9. In the dose-escalation cohort, over 65% of patients were male, and the mean age was about 55 years, with a range of roughly 20 to 85. Patients were allowed to have had prior anti-PD-1, anti-PD-L1 or anti-CTLA-4 therapy, and 40% to 45% of the dose-escalation patients had previously received checkpoint inhibitors. Partial responses occurred in three dose-escalation patients: two with cutaneous melanoma and one with hepatocellular carcinoma. The point of sequencing TCRbeta in the periphery was to test whether ivuxolimab changed TCR sequence diversity and drove clonal T-cell expansion. The paper reports the monotherapy dose-escalation portion (N of about 54 patients) of the phase I ivuxolimab trial. On the study overall, not on this receptor specifically: The antigen specificity of the peripheral T cells that underwent clonal expansion was not determined. Low levels of normalized T-cell clonal expansion were also seen in some patients who did not respond. In the 0.1-3.0 mg/kg groups, partial responders were among the patients with the lowest normalized peripheral clonal expansion, particularly in CD8+ T cells. On average, CD8+ T cells showed more expanded clones than CD4+ T cells after ivuxolimab. Clonal expansion of both CD4+ and CD8+ blood T cells was observed from baseline to week 6 at doses 0.1 to 3.0 mg/kg.

Genomic DNA was extracted from sorted cells for sequencing of the TCRbeta CDR3 region. The immunoSEQ Assay was used for sequencing of TCRbeta CDR3 regions. In its TCRdb copy, this immuneACCESS table keeps in-frame sequences only and misses some clones. Where compared with another copy, unresolved V genes explain less than half of these, and the others have no known cause. This sample has around 35,000 clones in its table, and about 90% of those were observed once. Around a fifth of the sample lies in the top ten. The germline V gene sets CDR1 to LGHNA and CDR2 to YSLEER. Counted from cysteine to phenylalanine, this CDR3 has 12 amino acids. CDR3 DNA is the only sequence kept; it has 36 bases, read in frame from the first base. V was cut back by 0 bases and J by 12 bases, leaving a gap of 12 bases between them. Remarks on this clone: This receptor's antigen is unknown. No much larger clone is present one base from it, and per-base qualities are unavailable.

The trial excluded patients who had a history of autoimmune disease or were on systemic immunosuppression. In every dose cohort, peripheral blood was drawn for TCR sequencing at baseline, cycle 4 day 1, and cycle 7 day 1. The samples were taken from a phase I, first-in-human, multicenter, open-label dose-escalation trial of ivuxolimab. Adults with locally advanced or metastatic head and neck squamous cell, hepatocellular, melanoma or renal cell carcinoma were enrolled in the trial. CD4+ and CD8+ T cells were sorted separately from peripheral blood before TCR sequencing. This receptor was taken from an adult with an advanced solid tumor such as melanoma, head and neck, liver or kidney cancer. The sequence links TRBV4-3 to TRBJ2-7; the D gene is possibly TRBD1, with 6 bases matching. The source material was CD4+ or CD8+ T cells sorted from blood, sampled in a trial of the OX40 agonist ivuxolimab. The DNA sequence is as follows: TGCGCCAGCAGCCAAGAAGGACAGAGGCGGTACTTC. Its protein reads: CASSQEGQRRYF.